This TCR beta chain derives from a study of identical twins. This CDR3 is 15 amino acids long. Looked up from germline, CDR1 is SGHVS and CDR2 is FNYEAQ. The ends were cut back, 2 bases at V and 2 bases at J, with 12 bases in the middle. One entry per CDR3 protein results from TCRdb running MiXCR on the 5' RACE reads. This sample has about 100,000 distinct CDR3 sequences, with roughly 6% found just once. The sample holds many counts of this clonotype. Sequencing input: memory T cells sorted from blood. The source of this sequence is a woman aged 50 to 60 in good health. This chain joins TRBV7-6 and TRBJ2-5; D tentatively fits TRBD1 or TRBD2 (5 bases each). This CDR3 reads CASSLTGAAQETQYF. The DNA of the CDR3 is TGTGCCAGCAGCTTAACCGGGGCGGCACAAGAGACCCAGTACTTC.